Shown below are 9 T cell receptor beta chains from a single sample sequenced in a study of long-term antiretroviral therapy in people with HIV. It was version v3.0 of the immunoSEQ assay that was run at survey level. Some clones are missing from TCRdb's copy, which holds only in-frame ones; the method was immunoSEQ multiplex PCR. The sample lists roughly 28,000 clones, just over 90% occurring once. The material sequenced was unsorted PBMCs, taken 3.1 years after starting antiretroviral therapy. These receptors all stem from a man aged 18 to 29 with HIV.

This chain joins TRBV13 and TRBJ2-7, with a tentative D call TRBD2 (6 bases). Germline CDR1 and CDR2: PRHDT and FYEKMQ (reference sequence). There are 18 residues in the CDR3. V lost 4 bases and J lost 0, with 22 bases in between. This CDR3 is CASSSGSGRGISSYEQYF. The CDR3 nucleotides are TGTGCCAGCAGCTCCGGGTCAGGTCGGGGGATAAGCTCCTACGAGCAGTACTTC. Based on the CDR3 plus reference TRBV13 and TRBJ2-7, the full variable domain is AAGVIQSPRHLIKEKRETATLKCYPIPRHDTVYWYQQGPGQDPQFLISFYEKMQSDKGSIPDRFSAQQFSDYHSELNMSSLELGDSALYFCASSSGSGRGISSYEQYFGPGTRLTVT.

The J gene is TRBJ1-2, the V gene TRBV5-6; 7 nucleotides align to TRBD1. Trimming took 2 bases from V and 3 from J; bases not matched to a gene: 4. The germline V gene has CDR1 SGHDT and CDR2 YYEEEE. This CDR3 has 14 amino acids. In nucleotides, the CDR3 is TGTGCCAGCAGCTTATTCGGGACAGACTATGGCTACACCTTC. Its protein is CASSLFGTDYGYTF.

This clone showed up just once. This chain links TRBV4-3 with TRBJ2-7, with a weak D call TRBD2 (6 bases). The CDR3 loop spans 16 amino acids. CDR1 is LGHNA, CDR2 YSLEER, per germline. V was clipped by 4 bases and J by 3 bases, with 19 bases between them. The CDR3, as DNA: TGCGCCAGCAGCCTTTACCGGGACTCCGATTTCTACGAGCAGTACTTC. This codes for CASSLYRDSDFYEQYF.

The J gene is TRBJ2-2, the V gene TRBV11-2, with 13 bases lining up with TRBD2. This CDR3 is 15 amino acids long. CDR1 SGHAT and CDR2 FQNNGV come from the germline V gene. After removal of 5 bases from V and 7 bases from J, the junction contained 4 bases not matched to a gene. CDR3: CASSPGLAGNGELFF. The CDR3 DNA reads as TGTGCCAGCAGCCCGGGACTAGCGGGAAACGGGGAGCTGTTTTTT.

This clone is a singleton in its sample. The chain links TRBV7-2 to TRBJ2-5; D gene unclear. V gave up 6 bases and J gave up 5 bases, with 13 bases separating them. Germline V gene data show CDR1 as SGHTA and CDR2 as FQGNSA. The CDR3 contains 13 residues. The CDR3 sequence is CASSPSGSETQYF. CDR3 in DNA: TGTGCCAGCAGTCCCTCCGGTTCGGAGACCCAGTACTTC.

This clone has just one count. This chain links TRBV21-1 with TRBJ2-5; TRBD2 reflects the table's D call only, with no check against the DNA. TRBV21-1 is a known pseudogene. The CDR3 is 12 amino acids. Written as DNA, the CDR3 is TGTGCCAGCAGCAAGTCGAGAGAGACCCAGTACTTC. Protein sequence: CASSKSRETQYF.

The V call is TRBV9, the J call TRBJ1-2, with D unclear. Germline CDR1 reads SGDLS; CDR2 reads YYNGEE. This CDR3 comprises 15 residues. The germline V and J ends were trimmed by 3 bases and 0 bases, with 12 bases remaining between them. CDR3 sequence: CASSARLQANYGYTF. DNA for the CDR3: TGTGCCAGCAGCGCAAGGCTACAAGCTAACTATGGCTACACCTTC.

The rearrangement links TRBV7-8 to TRBJ2-1; possibly TRBD2 for D (6 bases). V shed 1 base and J shed 1 base, with 20 bases lying between them. The CDR3 extends over 19 amino acids. CDR1 is SGHVS, CDR2 FQNEAQ, per germline. The CDR3 region is CASSLEVPLSGRSYNEQFF. DNA for the CDR3: TGTGCCAGCAGCTTAGAAGTCCCCCTAAGCGGGCGTTCCTACAATGAGCAGTTCTTC.

This clone was picked up a small number of times. The chain joins TRBV9 to TRBJ1-6; D uncertain. The CDR3 contains 14 residues. V was clipped by 3 bases and J by 4 bases, with 8 bases between them. Germline V gene lookup returns CDR1 SGDLS and CDR2 YYNGEE. CDR3 in amino acids: CASSGQGYNSPLHF. CDR3 in DNA: TGTGCCAGCAGCGGCCAAGGGTATAATTCACCCCTCCACTTT.